The 22 T cell receptor beta chains below all came from one sample that was sequenced in a study of shared clonotypes between healthy human individuals (dated by TCRdb to 2018 to 2021). The library relied on the immunoSEQ multiplex PCR assay. Imported from immuneACCESS, the table was reduced by TCRdb to in-frame sequences with V and J called. These copies leave out some clones; in studies compared against another copy, an unresolved V gene accounts for under half, and the cause of the remainder is not known. This sample holds 2 million to 3 million clones; 93% were observed only once. The ten biggest clones cover about 0.39% of the sample. Material for sequencing was naive CD4+ T cells from PBMCs. Interpreted using the paper, the cell subset or site label stands for: CD45RA+ positively selected. The receptors were sampled from a man in his late teens or twenties in good health. Some clones in this sample may be carry-over from other donors' samples.

The CDR3: CASSPAVAGGYEQYF. Here the CDR3 DNA reads TGTGCCAGCAGCCCCGCCGTAGCGGGAGGGTACGAGCAGTACTTC. The chain couples TRBV14 to TRBJ2-7; 11 bases map to TRBD2. Looked up from germline, CDR1 is SGHDN and CDR2 is FVKESK. The ends lost 4 bases at V and 4 bases at J; junction bases unmatched: 6. This CDR3 has 15 amino acids.

V is TRBV6-5 and J is TRBJ2-7; D gene unclear. Germline CDR1 and CDR2: MNHEY and SVGAGI. Trimming left V 0 bases short and J 6 bases short, with 9 bases between. The CDR3 has 13 amino acids. The chain's CDR3 is CASSYSKGSEQYF. CDR3 in DNA: TGTGCCAGCAGTTACTCTAAAGGATCCGAGCAGTACTTC.

A remark on this clone: One end of the junction varies from germline; a read error may be responsible. This chain's CDR3 is CASSLSGDVSHEQYF. CDR3 bases: TGTGCCAGCAGTTTATCGGGCGATGTCTCCCACGAGCAGTACTTC. This chain links TRBV28 with TRBJ2-7; D call uncertain. CDR3 length equals 15 residues. Germline values: CDR1 MDHEN, CDR2 SYDVKM.

V usage is TRBV11-3 and J usage is TRBJ1-5; TRBD1 matches at 7 bases. Germline CDR1 and CDR2: SGHNT and YENEEA. V trimming: 0 bases; J trimming: 7 bases; junction bases outside the gene matches: 3. The CDR3 length is 14 residues. The CDR3 nucleotides read TGTGCCAGCAGCTTAGACTGCAGGGGGCAGCCCCAGCATTTT. Translated: CASSLDCRGQPQHF.

V usage is TRBV29-1 and J usage is TRBJ1-2; no clear D. The V and J ends lost 0 bases and 0 bases respectively, with 11 bases between them. Germline V gives CDR1 SQVTM, CDR2 ANQGSEA. The CDR3 contains 15 residues. CDR3 coding DNA: TGCAGCGTTGAAGATCTGGGTGCTGCTAACTATGGCTACACCTTC. This codes for CSVEDLGAANYGYTF.

This chain joins TRBV10-3 and TRBJ2-1; D remains ambiguous. The CDR3 totals 15 residues. Germline lookup yields CDR1 ENHRY and CDR2 SYGVKD. V was pared by 3 bases and J by 5 bases, with 14 bases between. The CDR3 here is CAISESGFPNNEQFF. The CDR3 region has the DNA TGTGCCATCAGTGAATCCGGGTTCCCCAACAATGAGCAGTTCTTC.

The chain has TRBV11-3 and TRBJ2-1; a weak D match, TRBD2 (6 bases). The CDR3 runs to 14 residues. Per the germline V gene, CDR1 is SGHNT and CDR2 is YENEEA. V shed 3 bases and J shed 10 bases, with 16 bases lying between them. The CDR3 DNA sequence: TGTGCCAGCAGCTTGGGTTTTAGCGGCGGAGAGCAGTTCTTC. This encodes CASSLGFSGGEQFF.

CDR3 amino acids: CASSPRGADPSYNEQFF. The CDR3 DNA is TGTGCCAGCAGCCCCCGAGGAGCGGACCCCTCCTACAATGAGCAGTTCTTC. The chain links TRBV9 to TRBJ2-1, with a possible D match to TRBD2 (5 bases). This CDR3 has 17 amino acids. V dropped 4 bases and J dropped 0 bases, with 17 bases sitting between them. Germline V gene sequence: CDR1 SGDLS, CDR2 YYNGEE.

This rearrangement joins TRBV4-2 to TRBJ1-5; D may be TRBD1 (5 bases). Trimming stripped 1 base from V and 0 bases from J, with 13 bases between. CDR3 size: 17 residues. The germline V gene encodes CDR1 LGHNA and CDR2 YNFKEQ. In DNA, the CDR3 is TGTGCCAGCAGCCAAGCCCAGGACACTTTTAGCAATCAGCCCCAGCATTTT. Amino acid sequence: CASSQAQDTFSNQPQHF.

This clone appeared a single time. The rearrangement joins TRBV6-5 to TRBJ2-1, with 8 bases aligning to TRBD2. This CDR3 has 16 amino acids. Germline values: CDR1 MNHEY, CDR2 SVGAGI. V gave up 2 bases and J gave up 4 bases; unmatched junction bases: 7. This CDR3 reads CASSYGGAGGYNEQFF. The DNA for the CDR3 is TGTGCCAGCAGTTACGGCGGGGCGGGGGGATACAATGAGCAGTTCTTC.

V and J are TRBV9 and TRBJ2-1, with 12 nucleotides matching TRBD2. The trim removed 1 base at V and 0 bases at J, leaving 5 bases unmatched. Germline CDR1 is SGDLS and CDR2 is YYNGEE. The CDR3 has 18 amino acids. The CDR3 region is CASSVLAGGTFSYNEQFF. For the CDR3, the DNA is TGTGCCAGCAGCGTACTAGCGGGAGGGACCTTCTCCTACAATGAGCAGTTCTTC.

The rearrangement uses TRBV6-1 and TRBJ2-7; 8 bases fit TRBD1. This CDR3 contains 14 residues. Germline V CDR1 and CDR2: MNHNS, SASEGT. V lost 6 bases and J lost 3; bases outside the gene matches: 7. The CDR3 DNA follows: TGTGCCAGCAGGATCTCGACAGGGGTCTACGAGCAGTACTTC. Translation gives CASRISTGVYEQYF.

In the case of this clone: The same CDR3 is also encoded by other DNA sequences in this sample. The gene calls are TRBV5-1 and TRBJ2-5; 13 positions match TRBD2. This CDR3 has 15 residues. Germline values: CDR1 SGHRS, CDR2 YFSETQ. V dropped 4 bases and J dropped 5; count of bases not matched to a gene: 5. Written as DNA, the CDR3 is TGCGCCAGCAGCACCGGGACTAGCGGGAAGGAGACCCAGTACTTC. Translation: CASSTGTSGKETQYF.

The chain combines TRBV6-1 with TRBJ1-2; D is possibly TRBD1 (5 bases). V dropped 4 bases and J dropped 8 bases, with 29 bases sitting between them. CDR1 is MNHNS and CDR2 is SASEGT in the germline V gene. CDR3 length: 18 amino acids. CDR3 loop: CASSATGTSVPKVRGYTF. For the CDR3, the DNA is TGTGCCAGCAGTGCGACCGGGACGTCGGTACCCAAAGTTCGAGGCTACACCTTC.

This clone was recorded only once. The V gene is TRBV6-6, the J gene TRBJ1-3; D is possibly TRBD1 (5 bases). This CDR3 is built from 13 residues. Germline V gene lookup returns CDR1 MNHNY and CDR2 SVGAGI (reference sequence). Trimming stripped 6 bases from V and 6 bases from J, with 12 bases between. The CDR3 loop reads CASRRDGVNTIYF. In nucleotides, the CDR3 is TGTGCCAGCAGGCGGGACGGAGTAAACACCATATATTTT.

The chain couples TRBV28 to TRBJ2-2; 9 bases are a match to TRBD1. V trimming: 5 bases; J trimming: 4 bases; junction bases outside the gene matches: 8. Germline values: CDR1 MDHEN, CDR2 SYDVKM. This CDR3 region has 16 residues. Written as DNA, the CDR3 is TGTGCCAGCAGTACTACAGGGGGCGGGTTCACCGGGGAGCTGTTTTTT. It translates to CASSTTGGGFTGELFF.

With regard to this clone: Sequence at one end of the junction differs from germline and may be a read error. The gene calls are TRBV6-5 and TRBJ1-3, with unresolved D. The germline V gene encodes CDR1 MNHEY and CDR2 SVGAGI. The CDR3 is 16 residues long. The CDR3 DNA is TGTGCCAGCAGTTTCTTAGGCCGCGGAGCTGGTAACACCATATATTTT. Its protein is CASSFLGRGAGNTIYF.

The genes are TRBV6-1 and TRBJ1-4, with no clear D. The CDR3 runs to 16 residues. Trimming took off 3 bases at V and 8 bases at J, with 19 bases between the two ends. Germline V gene data show CDR1 as MNHNS and CDR2 as SASEGT. The CDR3 DNA reads as TGTGCCAGCAGTGATCGAGGTTCACTGAACGGGGAAAAACTGTTTTTT. Amino acid sequence: CASSDRGSLNGEKLFF.

The chain has TRBV6-1 and TRBJ2-1; tentatively, D is TRBD2 (5 bases). Looked up from germline, CDR1 is MNHNS and CDR2 is SASEGT. The CDR3 has 15 amino acids. V lost 3 bases to trimming and J lost 3 bases, with 12 bases between them. Here the CDR3 reads CASSDFGVGYNEQFF. CDR3 DNA sequence: TGTGCCAGCAGTGATTTCGGGGTCGGCTACAATGAGCAGTTCTTC.

The chain uses TRBV5-1 and TRBJ2-1, with 7 positions matching TRBD2. The CDR3 contains 16 residues. Trimming cost V 0 bases and J 1 base; bases outside gene matches: 4. Germline V gene sequence: CDR1 SGHRS, CDR2 YFSETQ. The CDR3 nucleotides are TGCGCCAGCAGCTTGGGGGGACTACGTTCCTACAATGAGCAGTTCTTC. Translating gives CASSLGGLRSYNEQFF.

V usage is TRBV19 and J usage is TRBJ2-7; 9 bases match TRBD2. V gave up 6 bases and J gave up 3 bases; unmatched junction bases: 9. This CDR3 spans 15 amino acids. CDR1 and CDR2 (germline): LNHDA, SQIVND (reference sequence). DNA of the CDR3: TGTGCCAGTAGGGGCTCGACTAGCGGACTCTACGAGCAGTACTTC. This translates into CASRGSTSGLYEQYF.

The chain couples TRBV10-1 to TRBJ2-2; the match to TRBD1 covers 8 bases. Looked up from germline, CDR1 is WNHNN and CDR2 is SYGVQD (reference sequence). The CDR3 covers 16 residues. The V gene end was trimmed by 0 bases and the J gene end by 5 bases; junction bases not matched to a gene: 5. The CDR3 DNA reads as TGCGCCAGCAGTGAGTCGACAGGGGCAGATACCGGGGAGCTGTTTTTT. Residues: CASSESTGADTGELFF.